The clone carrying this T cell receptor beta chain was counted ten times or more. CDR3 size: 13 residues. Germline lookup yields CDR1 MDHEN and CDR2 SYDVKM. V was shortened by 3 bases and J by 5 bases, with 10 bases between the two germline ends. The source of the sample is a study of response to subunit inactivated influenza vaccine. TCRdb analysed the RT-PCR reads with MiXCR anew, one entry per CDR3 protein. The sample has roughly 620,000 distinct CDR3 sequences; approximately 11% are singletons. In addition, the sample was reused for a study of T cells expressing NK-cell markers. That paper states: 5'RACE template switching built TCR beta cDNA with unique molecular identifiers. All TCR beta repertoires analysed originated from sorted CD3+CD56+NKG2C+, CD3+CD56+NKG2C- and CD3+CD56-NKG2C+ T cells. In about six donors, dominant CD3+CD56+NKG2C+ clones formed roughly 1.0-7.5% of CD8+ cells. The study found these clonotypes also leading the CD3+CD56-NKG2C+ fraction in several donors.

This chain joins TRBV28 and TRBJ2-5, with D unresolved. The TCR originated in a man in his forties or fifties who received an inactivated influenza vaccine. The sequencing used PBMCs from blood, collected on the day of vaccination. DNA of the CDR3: TGTGCCAGCAGTTTTCCTCCTTCGGAGACCCAGTACTTC. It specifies CASSFPPSETQYF.